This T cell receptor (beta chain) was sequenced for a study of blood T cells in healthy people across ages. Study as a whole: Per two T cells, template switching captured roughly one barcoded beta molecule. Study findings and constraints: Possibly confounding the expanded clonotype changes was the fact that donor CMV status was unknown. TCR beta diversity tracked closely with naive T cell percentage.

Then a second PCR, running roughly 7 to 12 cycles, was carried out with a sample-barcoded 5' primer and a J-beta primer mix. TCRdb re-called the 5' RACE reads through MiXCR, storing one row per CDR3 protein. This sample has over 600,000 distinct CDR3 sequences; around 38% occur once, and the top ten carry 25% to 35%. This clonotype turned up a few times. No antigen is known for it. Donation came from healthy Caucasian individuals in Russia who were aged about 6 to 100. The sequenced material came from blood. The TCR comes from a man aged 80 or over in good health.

Written as DNA, the CDR3 is TGTGCCACCAGTGAAACACTAGGCTACGAGCAGTACTTC. It encodes CATSETLGYEQYF. The chain uses TRBV24-1 and TRBJ2-7; D possibly corresponds to TRBD2 (5 bases). The CDR3 length is 13 residues. Germline CDR1 reads KGHDR; CDR2 reads SFDVKD. Trimming removed 4 bases from V and 3 bases from J, with 9 bases in between.